This T cell receptor (beta chain) stems from a study of CD8 T cells in ankylosing spondylitis. As regards this clonotype: Its antigen is undetermined.

Preparation of TCR beta libraries was done by quantitative 5'-RACE with molecular barcodes. TCRdb reprocessed the 5' RACE reads via MiXCR and lists one record per CDR3 protein. Among around 180,000 distinct CDR3 sequences listed, 13% were seen once. Study-wide findings and caveats: A CD8+ phenotype characterized the disease-linked clones, which were relatively rare in peripheral blood. Significant enrichment of disease-linked clones was reportedly seen in matched ankylosing spondylitis synovial fluid. Ankylosing spondylitis blood appeared to carry a characteristic TCR beta motif of several highly homologous variants.

Trimming pared 0 bases from V and 0 bases from J, leaving 12 bases between. The CDR3 is made up of 17 amino acids. In germline, CDR1 is GTSNPN, CDR2 SVGIG (reference sequence). This sequence joins TRBV30 and TRBJ1-6; D possibly corresponds to TRBD1 (5 bases). Sequencing used blood, either unsorted or a sorted T cell fraction (not recorded which). The clonotype comes from a female donor with ankylosing spondylitis or in good health (not recorded which). CDR3 coding DNA: TGTGCCTGGAGTGTATCAGGGCTCAGCTCCTATAATTCACCCCTCCACTTT. Translation: CAWSVSGLSSYNSPLHF. Complete variable domain (other parts from reference TRBV30 and TRBJ1-6): SQTIHQWPATLVQPVGSPLSLECTVEGTSNPNLYWYRQAAGRGLQLLFYSVGIGQISSEVPQNLSASRPQDRQFILSSKKLLLSDSGFYLCAWSVSGLSSYNSPLHFGNGTRLTVT.